The sequence of this TCR beta chain was determined in a study of T cells in Graves' hyperthyroidism and ophthalmopathy. V was trimmed by 5 bases and J by 4 bases, leaving 8 bases between them. This CDR3 region has 12 residues. Germline loops: CDR1 SEHNR, CDR2 FQNEAQ (reference sequence). RNA transcripts served as the template for amplifying TCR beta CDR3 regions. Carried out on the TCR CDR3, a first-round RT-PCR used the HTBI primer set. TCRdb ran MiXCR on the multiplex PCR reads and lists one entry per CDR3 protein. The sample records around 450,000 distinct CDR3 sequences, 15% to 18% being singletons. This clonotype was seen many times.

The sample taken for sequencing was blood. The V gene is TRBV7-9, the J gene TRBJ1-1; no definite D call. The clonotype comes from a woman in her late teens or twenties with Graves' hyperthyroidism. CDR3 region: CASSPGSTEAFF. In DNA form, the CDR3 reads TGTGCCAGCAGCCCTGGCTCCACTGAAGCTTTCTTT. Full variable domain (outside the CDR3, taken from reference TRBV7-9 and TRBJ1-1): DTGVSQNPRHKITKRGQNVTFRCDPISEHNRLYWYRQTLGQGPEFLTYFQNEAQLEKSRLLSDRFSAERPKGSFSTLEIQRTEQGDSAMYLCASSPGSTEAFFGQGTRLTVV.